This T cell receptor (beta chain) came from a study of blood T cell repertoires in COVID-19. Study details: From T cells, B-cell-depleted T cells, or PBMCs came the material, which was cDNA or gDNA.

The germline V gene has CDR1 MDHEN and CDR2 SYDVKM. The CDR3 consists of 21 residues. J was trimmed by 0 bases and V by 6 bases; bases with no gene match: 14. In the original workflow: Reference gene primer amplification yielded estimated nucleated cell counts. Assay used: immunoSEQ multiplex PCR; TCRdb lists only in-frame clones, some missing. V, J and clone size are taken as reported in that table, and D and trimming were inferred from the DNA itself. The data hold some 180,000 clones, with roughly 80% observed a single time. This clone was observed a few times. This sequence originates from a man between 50 and 59 years old who had recovered from COVID-19. The chain combines TRBV28 with TRBJ2-6, with 13 bases fitting TRBD2. Sequencing was done on a sample of peripheral blood. DNA of the CDR3: TGTGCCAGCAGCCCCCCCCCGGGACTAGCGGGGAGTTACTCTGGGGCCAACGTCCTGACTTTC. Residues: CASSPPPGLAGSYSGANVLTF.